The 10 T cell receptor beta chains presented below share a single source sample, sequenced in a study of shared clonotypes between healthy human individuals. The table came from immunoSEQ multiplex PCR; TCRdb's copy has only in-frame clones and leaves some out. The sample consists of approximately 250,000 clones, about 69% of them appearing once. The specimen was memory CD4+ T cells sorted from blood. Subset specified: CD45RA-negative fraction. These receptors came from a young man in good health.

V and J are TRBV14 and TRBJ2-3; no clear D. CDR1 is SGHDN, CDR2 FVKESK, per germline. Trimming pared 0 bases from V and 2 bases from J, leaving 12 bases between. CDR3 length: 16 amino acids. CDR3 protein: CASSQDRGRNTDTQYF. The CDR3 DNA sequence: TGTGCCAGCAGCCAAGATCGTGGACGGAACACAGATACGCAGTATTTT.

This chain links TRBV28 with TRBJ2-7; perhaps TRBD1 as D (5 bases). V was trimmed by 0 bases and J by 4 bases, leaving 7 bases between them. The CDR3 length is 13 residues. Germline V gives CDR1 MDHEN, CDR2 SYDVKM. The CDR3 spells CASSLWDKYEQYF. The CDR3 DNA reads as TGTGCCAGCAGTTTATGGGACAAATACGAGCAGTACTTC.

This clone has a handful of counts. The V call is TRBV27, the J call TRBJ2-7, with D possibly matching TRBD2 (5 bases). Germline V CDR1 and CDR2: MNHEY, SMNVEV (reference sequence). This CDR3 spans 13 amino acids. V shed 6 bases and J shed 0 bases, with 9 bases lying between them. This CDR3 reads CASRRGSSYEQYF. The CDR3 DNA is TGTGCCAGCAGACGTGGGAGCTCCTACGAGCAGTACTTC.

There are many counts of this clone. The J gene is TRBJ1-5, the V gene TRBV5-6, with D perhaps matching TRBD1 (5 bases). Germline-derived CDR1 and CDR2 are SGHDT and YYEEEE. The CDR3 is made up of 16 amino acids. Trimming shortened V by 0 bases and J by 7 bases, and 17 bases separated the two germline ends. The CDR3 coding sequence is TGTGCCAGCAGCTTGGGGCTGCGGCTTTCAGGGCAGCCCCAGCATTTT. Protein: CASSLGLRLSGQPQHF.

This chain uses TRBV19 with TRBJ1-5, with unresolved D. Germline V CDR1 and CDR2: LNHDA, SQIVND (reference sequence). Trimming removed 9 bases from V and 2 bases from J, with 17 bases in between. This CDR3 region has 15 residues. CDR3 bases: TGTGCCAGCCGCTTAGTCGGAGGTGGCAATCAGCCCCAGCATTTT. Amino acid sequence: CASRLVGGGNQPQHF.

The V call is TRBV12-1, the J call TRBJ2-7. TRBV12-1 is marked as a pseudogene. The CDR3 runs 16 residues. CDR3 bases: TGTGCCAGCAGCTCACAGAAAAGCGATCGAGGCGACGAGCAGTACTTC. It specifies CASSSQKSDRGDEQYF.

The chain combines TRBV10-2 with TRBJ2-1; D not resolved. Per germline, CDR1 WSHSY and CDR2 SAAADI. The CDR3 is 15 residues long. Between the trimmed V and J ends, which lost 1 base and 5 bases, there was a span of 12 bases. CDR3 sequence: CASSEFFLRDNEQFF. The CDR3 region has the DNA TGCGCCAGCAGTGAGTTCTTTCTTCGCGACAATGAGCAGTTCTTC.

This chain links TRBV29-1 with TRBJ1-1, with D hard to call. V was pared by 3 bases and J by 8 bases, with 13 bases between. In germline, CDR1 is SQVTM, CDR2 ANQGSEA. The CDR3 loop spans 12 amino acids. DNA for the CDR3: TGCAGCGTTGACCCAGCGGGCTCCGAAGCTTTCTTT. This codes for CSVDPAGSEAFF. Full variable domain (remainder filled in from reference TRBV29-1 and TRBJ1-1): SAVISQKPSRDICQRGTSLTIQCQVDSQVTMMFWYRQQPGQSLTLIATANQGSEATYESGFVIDKFPISRPNLTFSTLTVSNMSPEDSSIYLCSVDPAGSEAFFGQGTRLTVV.

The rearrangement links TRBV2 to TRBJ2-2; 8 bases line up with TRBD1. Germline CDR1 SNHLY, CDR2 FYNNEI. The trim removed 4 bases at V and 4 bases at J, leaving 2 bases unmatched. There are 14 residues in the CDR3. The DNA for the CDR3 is TGTGCCAGCAGTGTCAGGGGGCTCACCGGGGAGCTGTTTTTT. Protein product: CASSVRGLTGELFF.

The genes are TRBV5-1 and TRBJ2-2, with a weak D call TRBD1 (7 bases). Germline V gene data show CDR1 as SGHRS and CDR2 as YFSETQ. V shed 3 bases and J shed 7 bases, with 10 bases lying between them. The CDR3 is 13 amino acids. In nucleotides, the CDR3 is TGCGCCAGCAGCTCCCAGGGGGGCGGGGAGCTGTTTTTT. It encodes CASSSQGGGELFF.